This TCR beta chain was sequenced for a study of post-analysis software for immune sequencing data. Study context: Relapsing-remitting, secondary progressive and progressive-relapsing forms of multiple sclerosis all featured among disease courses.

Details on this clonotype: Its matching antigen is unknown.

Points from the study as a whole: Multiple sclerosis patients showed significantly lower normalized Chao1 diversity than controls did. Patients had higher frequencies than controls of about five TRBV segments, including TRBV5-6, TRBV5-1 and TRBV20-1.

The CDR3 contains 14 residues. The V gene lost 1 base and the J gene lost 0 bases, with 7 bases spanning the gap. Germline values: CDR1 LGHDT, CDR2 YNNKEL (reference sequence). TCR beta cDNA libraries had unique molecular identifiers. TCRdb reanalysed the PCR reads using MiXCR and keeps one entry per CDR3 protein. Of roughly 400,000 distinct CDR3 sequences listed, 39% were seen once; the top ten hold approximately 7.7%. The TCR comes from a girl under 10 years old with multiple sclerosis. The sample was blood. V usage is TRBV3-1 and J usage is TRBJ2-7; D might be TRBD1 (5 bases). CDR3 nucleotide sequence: TGTGCCAGCAGCCAAGTGACAGCCTCCTACGAGCAGTACTTC. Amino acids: CASSQVTASYEQYF.